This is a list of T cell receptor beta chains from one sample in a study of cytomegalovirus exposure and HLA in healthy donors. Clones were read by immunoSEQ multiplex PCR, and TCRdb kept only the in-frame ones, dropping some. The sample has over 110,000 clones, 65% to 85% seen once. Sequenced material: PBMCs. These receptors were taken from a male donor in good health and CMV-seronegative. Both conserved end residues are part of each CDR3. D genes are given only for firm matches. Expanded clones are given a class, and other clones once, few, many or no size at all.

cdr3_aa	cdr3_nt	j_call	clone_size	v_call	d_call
CASSISLRGQPQHF	TGTGCCAGTAGCATTTCCCTTCGGGGGCAGCCCCAGCATTTT	TRBJ1-5	NA	TRBV19	NA
CASSFGTPSYEQFF	TGTGCCAGCAGCTTCGGTACCCCTTCGTATGAGCAGTTCTTC	TRBJ2-1	NA	TRBV7-8	NA
CASSSIDRGIHYGYTF	TGTGCCAGCAGTTCCATCGACAGGGGGATACACTATGGCTACACCTTC	TRBJ1-2	NA	TRBV6-5	TRBD1
CASSQGTGYQETQYF	TGCGCCAGCAGCCAAGGGACAGGGTATCAAGAGACCCAGTACTTC	TRBJ2-5	few	TRBV4-3	TRBD1
CASSLATEGRDTEAFF	TGTGCCAGCAGCTTAGCGACCGAGGGGAGGGACACTGAAGCTTTCTTT	TRBJ1-1	once	TRBV7-2	NA
CSSSPGTSHTGELFF	TGTTCCAGCAGCCCCGGGACTAGTCACACCGGGGAGCTGTTTTTT	TRBJ2-2	once	TRBV7-9	TRBD2
CASIPLGTQGPAFF	TGTGCCAGCATCCCTCTGGGCACCCAAGGCCCAGCTTTCTTT	TRBJ1-1	NA	TRBV7-9	NA
CASSIKSGGNTEAFF	TGCGCCAGCAGCATTAAATCAGGGGGCAATACTGAAGCTTTCTTT	TRBJ1-1	NA	TRBV5-1	TRBD1
CASSPPGGGYEQYF	TGTGCCAGCTCACCACCTGGGGGCGGCTACGAGCAGTACTTC	TRBJ2-7	NA	TRBV18	NA
CASSLPLGQETQYF	TGTGCCAGCAGTTTACCCCTAGGCCAAGAGACCCAGTACTTC	TRBJ2-5	NA	TRBV28	NA
CASSVGSPPQPQHF	TGTGCCAGCAGCGTGGGGAGCCCGCCTCAGCCCCAGCATTTT	TRBJ1-5	NA	TRBV7-9	NA
CASSLVATGGYEQYF	TGTGCCAGCAGCTTAGTAGCCACAGGGGGCTACGAGCAGTACTTC	TRBJ2-7	NA	TRBV7-2	TRBD1
CASSLTRGNTEAFF	TGTGCCAGCAGCTTAACACGGGGGAACACTGAAGCTTTCTTT	TRBJ1-1	NA	TRBV11-2	NA
CSVAGRLAGGLGYF	TGCAGCGTTGCCGGGAGGCTAGCGGGAGGGTTAGGGTATTTT	TRBJ2-3	once	TRBV29-1	TRBD2
CASSTLSGRPPTQYF	TGTGCCAGCAGCACACTTAGCGGGAGGCCCCCTACGCAGTATTTT	TRBJ2-3	NA	TRBV21-1	NA
CASSSSEGGGETQYF	TGTGCCAGCAGTTCGTCGGAGGGAGGCGGAGAGACCCAGTACTTC	TRBJ2-5	few	TRBV6-5	NA
CASSVEGQGVRGYTF	TGTGCCAGCAGCGTAGAGGGACAGGGGGTTAGGGGCTACACCTTC	TRBJ1-2	once	TRBV9	TRBD1
CASSLEYGGSETQYF	TGTGCCAGCAGCCTAGAATACGGCGGGTCAGAGACCCAGTACTTC	TRBJ2-5	NA	TRBV7-9	NA
CASSLYTYPPGTANAFF	TGTGCCAGCAGCTTATATACGTACCCCCCCGGGACAGCCAACGCTTTCTTT	TRBJ1-1	NA	TRBV7-2	TRBD1
CAIRSGGGTSGATSTDTQYF	TGTGCCATCAGATCAGGGGGGGGGACTAGCGGAGCCACGAGCACAGATACGCAGTATTTT	TRBJ2-3	NA	TRBV10-3	TRBD2
CASSSNLAPPSTDTQYF	TGTGCCAGCAGTTCGAATCTAGCCCCGCCTAGCACAGATACGCAGTATTTT	TRBJ2-3	NA	TRBV27	NA
CASSSGGEQYF	TGTGCCAGCAGCTCCGGCGGCGAGCAGTACTTC	TRBJ2-7	NA	TRBV7-3	NA
CASSYAGGPYEQYF	TGTGCCAGCAGTTACGCGGGAGGGCCTTACGAGCAGTACTTC	TRBJ2-7	NA	TRBV27	TRBD2
CSATSGYGYTF	TGCAGTGCTACTTCAGGCTATGGCTACACCTTC	TRBJ1-2	NA	TRBV20-1	NA
CASSWLAGFDEQFF	TGTGCCAGCAGTTGGCTAGCGGGATTCGATGAGCAGTTCTTC	TRBJ2-1	NA	TRBV28	TRBD2
CAGQGPSGDEQYF	TGTGCCGGACAGGGTCCCTCGGGAGACGAGCAGTACTTC	TRBJ2-7	NA	TRBV30	TRBD1
CASSNSYNEQFF	TGTGCCAGCTCTAACTCCTACAATGAGCAGTTCTTC	TRBJ2-1	few	TRBV27	NA
CASSAYSWEPKRTQYF	TGTGCCAGTAGTGCCTACTCCTGGGAGCCTAAAAGGACCCAGTACTTC	TRBJ2-5	NA	TRBV19	NA
CAPGPITGTAYNEQFF	TGTGCCCCCGGCCCAATCACCGGGACAGCATACAATGAGCAGTTCTTC	TRBJ2-1	NA	TRBV5-4	TRBD1
CSVGHLAGLRETQYF	TGCAGCGTTGGACACCTAGCGGGATTGAGGGAGACCCAGTACTTC	TRBJ2-5	NA	TRBV29-1	TRBD2
CASSLFSSTDTQYF	TGCGCCAGCAGCTTGTTTTCTAGCACAGATACGCAGTATTTT	TRBJ2-3	once	TRBV5-1	NA
CASSLDRARINQPQHF	TGTGCCAGCTCGCTGGACAGGGCGAGGATCAATCAGCCCCAGCATTTT	TRBJ1-5	NA	TRBV18	TRBD1
CASSGNQPQHF	TGTGCCAGTAGCGGCAATCAGCCCCAGCATTTT	TRBJ1-5	NA	TRBV19	NA
CASSPSPGNTIYF	TGTGCCAGCAGTCCTTCCCCTGGAAACACCATATATTTT	TRBJ1-3	NA	TRBV7-2	NA
CASTPRGLSYEQYF	TGTGCCAGCACCCCCAGGGGGTTGTCCTACGAGCAGTACTTC	TRBJ2-7	NA	TRBV6-1	TRBD1
CASSGGYYSNQPQHF	TGTGCCAGCAGTGGCGGATACTATAGCAATCAGCCCCAGCATTTT	TRBJ1-5	NA	TRBV2	NA
CASRLTGGSTYEQYF	TGTGCCAGCAGGTTAACAGGGGGCTCGACCTACGAGCAGTACTTC	TRBJ2-7	NA	TRBV11-2	TRBD1
CASSLRGKSSYNEQFF	TGTGCCAGCAGTTTAAGAGGGAAAAGCTCCTACAATGAGCAGTTCTTC	TRBJ2-1	NA	TRBV28	NA
CASSWAGSEWELFF	TGTGCCAGCAGTTGGGCGGGCAGCGAGTGGGAGCTGTTTTTT	TRBJ2-2	once	TRBV27	NA
CASGQGTSGSHEQFF	TGTGCCAGCGGGCAAGGGACTAGCGGGAGTCATGAGCAGTTCTTC	TRBJ2-1	NA	TRBV14	TRBD2
CASSVAGGPYEQFF	TGTGCCAGCAGCGTAGCGGGAGGGCCCTATGAGCAGTTCTTC	TRBJ2-1	NA	TRBV9	TRBD2
CASSNPGRYQPQHF	TGCGCCAGCAGCAACCCCGGGAGATATCAGCCCCAGCATTTT	TRBJ1-5	NA	TRBV5-1	NA
CASSPKGGDYGYTF	TGTGCCAGTAGCCCCAAAGGGGGGGACTATGGCTACACCTTC	TRBJ1-2	NA	TRBV19	NA
CASSFTGGDGYTF	TGTGCCAGCAGCTTCACTGGCGGCGATGGCTACACCTTC	TRBJ1-2	NA	TRBV7-3	NA
CASSLGLLNEQFF	TGTGCCAGCAGCTTAGGGCTTCTCAATGAGCAGTTCTTC	TRBJ2-1	once	TRBV7-2	NA
CAAEGSGGDTQYF	TGTGCCGCTGAGGGATCGGGGGGGGATACGCAGTATTTT	TRBJ2-3	NA	TRBV6-5	TRBD2
CASSLASVNEQFF	TGTGCCAGCAGCTTAGCGTCGGTCAATGAGCAGTTCTTC	TRBJ2-1	few	TRBV11-2	NA